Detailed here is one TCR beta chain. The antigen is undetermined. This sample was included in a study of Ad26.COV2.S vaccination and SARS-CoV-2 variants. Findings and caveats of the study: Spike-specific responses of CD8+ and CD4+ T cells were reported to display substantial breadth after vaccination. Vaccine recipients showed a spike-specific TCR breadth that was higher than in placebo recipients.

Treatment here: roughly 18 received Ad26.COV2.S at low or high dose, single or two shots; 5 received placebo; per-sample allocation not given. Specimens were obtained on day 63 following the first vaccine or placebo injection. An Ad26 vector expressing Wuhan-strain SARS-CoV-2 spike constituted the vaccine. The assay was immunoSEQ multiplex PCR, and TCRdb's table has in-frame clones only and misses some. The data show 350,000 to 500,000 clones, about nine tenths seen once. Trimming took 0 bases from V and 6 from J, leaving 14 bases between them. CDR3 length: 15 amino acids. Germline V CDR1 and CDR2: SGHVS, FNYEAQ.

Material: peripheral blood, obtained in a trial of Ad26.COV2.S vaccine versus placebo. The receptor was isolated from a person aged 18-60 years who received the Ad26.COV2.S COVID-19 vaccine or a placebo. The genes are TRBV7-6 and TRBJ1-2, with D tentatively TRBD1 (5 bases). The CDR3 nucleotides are TGTGCCAGCAGCTTAGCGAACGGGGGTAGCGATGGCTACACCTTC. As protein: CASSLANGGSDGYTF.